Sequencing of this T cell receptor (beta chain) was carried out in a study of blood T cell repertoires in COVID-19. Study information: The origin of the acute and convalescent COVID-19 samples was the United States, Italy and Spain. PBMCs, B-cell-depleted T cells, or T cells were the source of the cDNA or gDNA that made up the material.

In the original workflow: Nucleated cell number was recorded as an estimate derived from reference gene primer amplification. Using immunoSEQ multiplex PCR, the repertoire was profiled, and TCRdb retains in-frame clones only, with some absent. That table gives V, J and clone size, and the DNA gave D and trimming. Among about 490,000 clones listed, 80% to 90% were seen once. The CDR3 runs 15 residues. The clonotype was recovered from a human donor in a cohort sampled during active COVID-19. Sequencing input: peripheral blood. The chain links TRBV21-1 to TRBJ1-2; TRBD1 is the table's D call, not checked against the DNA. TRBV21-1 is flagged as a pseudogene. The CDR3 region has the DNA TGTGCCAGCAGCGACCGGGACAGGGGAAAAAATGGCTACACCTTC. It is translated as CASSDRDRGKNGYTF.